These 8 T cell receptor beta chains share one sample of origin, sequenced in a study of regulatory T cells in long-lasting Graves disease. The authors built TCR beta libraries using iRepertoire HTBI primers and Arm-PCR of CDR3 regions. TCRdb used MiXCR to reprocess the multiplex PCR reads, holding one entry per CDR3 protein. The sample records 350,000 to 450,000 distinct CDR3 sequences, approximately 16% being singletons. As to time point: newly diagnosed GD, antithyroid drugs for less than 3 months. RNA extracted from PBMCs served as the sequencing template. These data were also filed under a second study, of T cells in Graves' hyperthyroidism and ophthalmopathy.

Here the sequenced sample was peripheral blood mononuclear cells (PBMCs), taken at new diagnosis, from a patient treated with antithyroid drugs. These receptors originate from a woman aged 40 to 50 with Graves disease.

This chain uses TRBV19 with TRBJ2-7, with D tentatively TRBD1 (5 bases). The CDR3 totals 12 residues. The V end lost 3 bases, the J end lost 5 bases, and 8 bases lay between the germline ends. Germline CDR1 reads LNHDA; CDR2 reads SQIVND (reference sequence). This chain's CDR3 is CASSMQGDEQYF. CDR3 DNA sequence: TGTGCCAGTAGTATGCAGGGTGACGAGCAGTACTTC.

This clonotype was observed many times. This rearrangement joins TRBV4-2 to TRBJ2-7; 7 positions agree with TRBD1. The V gene end was trimmed by 1 base and the J gene end by 0 bases; junction bases not matched to a gene: 3. This CDR3 region has 15 residues. The germline V gene has CDR1 LGHNA and CDR2 YNFKEQ. The CDR3 bases are TGTGCCAGCAGCCAAGCGGACAGGATCTCCTACGAGCAGTACTTC. This codes for CASSQADRISYEQYF.

This clonotype was seen ten or more times. DNA for the CDR3: TGTGCCAGCAGTTCTTATAGCGGGAGGGCCTGGGTCAATGAGCAGTTCTTC. Protein product: CASSSYSGRAWVNEQFF. The J gene is TRBJ2-1, the V gene TRBV6-5; 11 bases are shared with TRBD2. The CDR3 totals 17 residues. After removal of 4 bases from V and 6 bases from J, the junction contained 11 bases not matched to a gene. Germline assignment: CDR1 MNHEY and CDR2 SVGAGI.

This chain uses TRBV12-3 or TRBV12-4 with TRBJ2-7; 12 positions match TRBD2. This CDR3 has 16 residues. V lost 2 bases to trimming and J lost 3 bases; unmatched junction nucleotides: 5. The CDR3 nucleotides are TGTGCCAGCAGTTTACCTCTAGCGGGAGGGGGCTACGAGCAGTACTTC. Its protein product is CASSLPLAGGGYEQYF.

This clonotype turned up a few times. The rearrangement joins TRBV9 to TRBJ1-1, with D perhaps matching TRBD1 (5 bases). Trimming took 0 bases from V and 5 from J, leaving 11 bases between them. Per germline, CDR1 SGDLS and CDR2 YYNGEE. This CDR3 has 14 residues. In nucleotides, the CDR3 is TGTGCCAGCAGCGTAGAAGGGGCTGCGACTGAAGCTTTCTTT. Encoded protein: CASSVEGAATEAFF.

This clonotype has ten or more counts. The chain recombines TRBV10-3 with TRBJ1-1; D call uncertain. CDR1 and CDR2 (germline): ENHRY, SYGVKD. Trimming pared 10 bases from V and 5 bases from J, leaving 17 bases between. There are 13 residues in the CDR3. The chain's CDR3 is CATGDGVGTEAFF. The CDR3 coding sequence is TGTGCCACTGGAGACGGGGTGGGTACTGAAGCTTTCTTT.

This clonotype has ten or more counts. V and J are TRBV12-5 and TRBJ2-5, with 9 bases fitting TRBD2. CDR3 length: 15 amino acids. Germline loops: CDR1 LGHNT, CDR2 FRNRAP. The ends lost 6 bases at V and 5 bases at J; junction bases unmatched: 10. CDR3 loop: CASGLGSGRYETQYF. The CDR3 DNA is TGTGCTAGTGGCCTCGGAAGCGGGAGGTACGAGACCCAGTACTTC.

This clonotype appeared many times. The chain uses TRBV28 and TRBJ2-7; TRBD2 matches 12 bases. The germline V gene encodes CDR1 MDHEN and CDR2 SYDVKM. J gave up 4 bases and V 4 bases, and 2 bases lay outside the gene matches. This CDR3 has 14 residues. The CDR3 is CASSWTSGTYEQYF. In DNA, the CDR3 is TGTGCCAGCAGTTGGACTAGCGGGACGTACGAGCAGTACTTC.